The clone carrying this T cell receptor (beta chain) appeared once. CDR1 and CDR2 from the germline V gene are MDHEN and SYDVKM. The V and J ends lost 6 bases and 1 base respectively, with 15 bases between them. The CDR3 has 15 residues. The sample is drawn from a study of T cell responses to AZD1222 COVID-19 vaccine. Clones were sequenced by immunoSEQ multiplex PCR, and TCRdb holds only the in-frame ones, with some missing. The sample contains over 85,000 clones, roughly 90% of which appear only once. Second-dose intervals of approximately 4 or approximately 12 weeks were pooled. This clonotype originated in an adult who received the AZD1222 COVID-19 vaccine. The chain is built from TRBV28 and TRBJ1-1; maybe TRBD1 (6 bases). Specimen: peripheral blood, collected 28 days after the second AZD1222 dose. The CDR3 spells CASSQGGEGNTEAFF. The CDR3 DNA is TGTGCCAGCAGCCAAGGGGGGGAGGGGAACACTGAAGCTTTCTTT.